The clone carrying this TCR beta chain was detected a few times. Its antigen is unknown. These data belong to a study of shared clonotypes between healthy human individuals. Deep-level running was used for the assay. This table comes from immunoSEQ multiplex PCR, and its TCRdb copy is limited to in-frame clones, with some not included. The sample yields some 2,000,000 clones, 85% to 95% seen once. Germline CDR1 SEHNR, CDR2 FQNEAQ (reference sequence). Trimming removed 2 bases from V and 4 bases from J, with 11 bases in between. The CDR3 covers 14 residues. The study's findings and limits: The diversity represented, both genetic and in exposure history, was limited by few donors. Around 5.4% of naive CD4 clonotypes were common to a few donors.

This chain uses TRBV7-9 with TRBJ1-2; D unclear. Sequenced material: naive CD4+ T cells sorted from blood. Subset: CD45RA+ positively selected. The TCR sequence derives from a man younger than 30 in good health. CDR3 residues: CASSLYPGFYGYTF. Here the CDR3 DNA reads TGTGCCAGCAGCTTATATCCAGGCTTCTATGGCTACACCTTC.